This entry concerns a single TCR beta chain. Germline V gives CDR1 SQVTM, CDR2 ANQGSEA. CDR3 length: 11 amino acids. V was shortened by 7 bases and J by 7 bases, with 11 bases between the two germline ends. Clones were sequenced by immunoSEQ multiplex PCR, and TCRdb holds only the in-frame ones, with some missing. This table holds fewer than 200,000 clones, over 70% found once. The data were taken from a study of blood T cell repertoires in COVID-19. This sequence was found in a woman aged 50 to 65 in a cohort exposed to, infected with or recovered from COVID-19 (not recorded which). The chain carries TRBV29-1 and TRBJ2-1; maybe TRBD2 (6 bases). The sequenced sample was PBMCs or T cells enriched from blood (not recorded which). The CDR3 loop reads CSAWDLNEQFF. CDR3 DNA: TGCAGCGCTTGGGACTTAAATGAGCAGTTCTTC.